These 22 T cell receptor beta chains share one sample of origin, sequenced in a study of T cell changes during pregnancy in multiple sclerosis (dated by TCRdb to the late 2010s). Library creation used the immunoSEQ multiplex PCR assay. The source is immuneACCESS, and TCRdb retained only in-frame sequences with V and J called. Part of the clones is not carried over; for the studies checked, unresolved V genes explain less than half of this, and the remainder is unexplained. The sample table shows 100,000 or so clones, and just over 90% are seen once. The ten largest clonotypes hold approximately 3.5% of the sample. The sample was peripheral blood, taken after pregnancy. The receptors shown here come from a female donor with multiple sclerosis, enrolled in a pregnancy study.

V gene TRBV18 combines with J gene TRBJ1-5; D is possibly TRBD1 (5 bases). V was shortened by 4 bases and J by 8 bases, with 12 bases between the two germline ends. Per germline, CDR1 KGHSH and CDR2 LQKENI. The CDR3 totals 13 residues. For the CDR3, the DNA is TGTGCCAGCTCACATGACAGTATTGAGCCCCAGCATTTT. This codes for CASSHDSIEPQHF.

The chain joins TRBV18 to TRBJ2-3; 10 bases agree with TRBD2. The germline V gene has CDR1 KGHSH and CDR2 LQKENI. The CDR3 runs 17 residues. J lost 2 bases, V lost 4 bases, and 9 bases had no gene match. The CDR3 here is CASSLDLAGESTDTQYF. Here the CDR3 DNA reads TGTGCCAGCTCACTCGATCTAGCGGGAGAATCCACAGATACGCAGTATTTT.

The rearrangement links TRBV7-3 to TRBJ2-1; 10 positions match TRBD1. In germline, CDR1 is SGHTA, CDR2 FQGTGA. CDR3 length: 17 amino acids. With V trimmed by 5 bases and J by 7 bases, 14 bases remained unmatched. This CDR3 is CASSPGGGQGTANEQFF. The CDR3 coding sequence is TGTGCCAGCAGCCCCGGGGGGGGACAGGGGACAGCGAATGAGCAGTTCTTC.

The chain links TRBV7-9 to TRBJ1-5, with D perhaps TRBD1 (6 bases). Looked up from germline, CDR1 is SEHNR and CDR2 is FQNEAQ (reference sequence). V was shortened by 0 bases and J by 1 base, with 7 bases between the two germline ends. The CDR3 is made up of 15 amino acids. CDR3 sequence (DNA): TGTGCCAGCAGCTTAGCTCAGGGGAGCAATCAGCCCCAGCATTTT. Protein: CASSLAQGSNQPQHF.

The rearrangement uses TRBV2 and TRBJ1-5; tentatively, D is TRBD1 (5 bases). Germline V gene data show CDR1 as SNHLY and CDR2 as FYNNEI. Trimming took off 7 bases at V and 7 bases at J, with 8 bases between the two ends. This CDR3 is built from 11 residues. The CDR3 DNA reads TGTGCCAGCATGACAGTCCAGCCCCAGCATTTT. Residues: CASMTVQPQHF.

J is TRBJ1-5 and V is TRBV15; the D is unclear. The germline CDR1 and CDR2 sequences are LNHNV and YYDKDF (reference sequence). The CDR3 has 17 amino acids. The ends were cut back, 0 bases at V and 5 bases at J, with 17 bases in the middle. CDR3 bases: TGTGCCACCAGCAGAGAGGGAGGGAGGGTATTAGATCAGCCCCAGCATTTT. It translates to CATSREGGRVLDQPQHF. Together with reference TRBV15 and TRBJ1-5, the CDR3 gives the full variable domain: DAMVIQNPRYQVTQFGKPVTLSCSQTLNHNVMYWYQQKSSQAPKLLFHYYDKDFNNEADTPDNFQSRRPNTSFCFLDIRSPGLGDTAMYLCATSREGGRVLDQPQHFGDGTRLSIL.

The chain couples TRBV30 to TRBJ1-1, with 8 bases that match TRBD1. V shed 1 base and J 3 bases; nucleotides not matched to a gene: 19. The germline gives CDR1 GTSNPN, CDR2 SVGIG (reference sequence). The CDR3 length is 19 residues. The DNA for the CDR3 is TGTGCCTGGAGTGCGGCCTGGGACAGGAATGGTGTTGGCGACACTGAAGCTTTCTTT. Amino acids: CAWSAAWDRNGVGDTEAFF.

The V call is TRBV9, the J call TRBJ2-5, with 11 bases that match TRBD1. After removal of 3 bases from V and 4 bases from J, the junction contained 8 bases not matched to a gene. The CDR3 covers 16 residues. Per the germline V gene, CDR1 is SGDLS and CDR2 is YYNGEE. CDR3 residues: CASSAYGQGARETQYF. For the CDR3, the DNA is TGTGCCAGCAGCGCTTACGGACAGGGGGCAAGAGAGACCCAGTACTTC.

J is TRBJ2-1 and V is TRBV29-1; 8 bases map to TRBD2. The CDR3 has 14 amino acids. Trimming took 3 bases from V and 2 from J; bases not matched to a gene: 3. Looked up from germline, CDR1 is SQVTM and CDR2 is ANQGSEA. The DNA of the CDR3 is TGCAGCGTTGACCGGGGGGGCCCCTACAATGAGCAGTTCTTC. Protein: CSVDRGGPYNEQFF.

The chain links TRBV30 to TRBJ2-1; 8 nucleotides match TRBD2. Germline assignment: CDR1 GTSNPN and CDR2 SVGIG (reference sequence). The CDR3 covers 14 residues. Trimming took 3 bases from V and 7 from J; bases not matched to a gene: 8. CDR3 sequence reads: CAWSREGGRNEQFF. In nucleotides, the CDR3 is TGTGCCTGGAGCCGGGAGGGGGGGCGGAATGAGCAGTTCTTC.

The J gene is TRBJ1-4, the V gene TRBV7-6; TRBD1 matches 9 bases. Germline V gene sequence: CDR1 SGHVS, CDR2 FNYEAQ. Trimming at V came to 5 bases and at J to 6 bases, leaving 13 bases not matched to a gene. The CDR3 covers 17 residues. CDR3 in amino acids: CASSLHPDRGSHEKLFF. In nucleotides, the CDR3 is TGTGCCAGCAGCCTCCACCCGGACAGGGGTTCTCATGAAAAACTGTTTTTT. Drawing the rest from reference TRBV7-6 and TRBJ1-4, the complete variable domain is GAGVSQSPRYKVTKRGQDVALRCDPISGHVSLYWYRQALGQGPEFLTYFNYEAQQDKSGLPNDRFSAERPEGSISTLTIQRTEQRDSAMYRCASSLHPDRGSHEKLFFGSGTQLSVL.

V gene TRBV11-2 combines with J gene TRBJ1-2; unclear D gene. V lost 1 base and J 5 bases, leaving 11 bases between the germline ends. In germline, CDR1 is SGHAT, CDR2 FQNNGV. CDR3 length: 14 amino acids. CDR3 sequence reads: CASSLVGGYYGYTF. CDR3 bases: TGTGCCAGCAGCTTAGTCGGCGGATATTATGGCTACACCTTC. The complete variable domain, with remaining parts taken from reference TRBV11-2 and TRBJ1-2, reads EAGVAQSPRYKIIEKRQSVAFWCNPISGHATLYWYQQILGQGPKLLIQFQNNGVVDDSQLPKDRFSAERLKGVDSTLKIQPAKLEDSAVYLCASSLVGGYYGYTFGSGTRLTVV.

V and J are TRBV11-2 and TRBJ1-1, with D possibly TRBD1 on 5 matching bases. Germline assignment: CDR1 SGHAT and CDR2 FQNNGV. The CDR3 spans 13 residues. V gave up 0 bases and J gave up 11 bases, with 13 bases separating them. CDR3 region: CASSLDRSRVAFF. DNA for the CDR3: TGTGCCAGCAGCTTAGATAGATCCAGGGTGGCTTTCTTT.

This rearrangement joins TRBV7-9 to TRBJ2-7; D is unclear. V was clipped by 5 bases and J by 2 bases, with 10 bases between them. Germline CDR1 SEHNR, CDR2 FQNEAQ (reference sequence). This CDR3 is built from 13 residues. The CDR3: CASSQPHTYEQYF. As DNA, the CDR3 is TGTGCCAGCAGCCAACCACACACCTACGAGCAGTACTTC.

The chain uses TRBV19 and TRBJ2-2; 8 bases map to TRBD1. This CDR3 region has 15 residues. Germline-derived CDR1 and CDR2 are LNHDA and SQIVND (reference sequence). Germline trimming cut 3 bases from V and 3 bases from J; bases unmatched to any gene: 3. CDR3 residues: CASSIQGADTGELFF. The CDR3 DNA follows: TGTGCCAGTAGTATTCAGGGGGCAGACACCGGGGAGCTGTTTTTT.

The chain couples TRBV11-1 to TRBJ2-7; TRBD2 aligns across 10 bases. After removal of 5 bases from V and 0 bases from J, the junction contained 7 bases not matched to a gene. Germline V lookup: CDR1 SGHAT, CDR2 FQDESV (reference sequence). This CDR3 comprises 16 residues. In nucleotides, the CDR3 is TGTGCCAGCAGCCCCCAGAGCGGGGGGGCCTCCTACGAGCAGTACTTC. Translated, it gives CASSPQSGGASYEQYF.

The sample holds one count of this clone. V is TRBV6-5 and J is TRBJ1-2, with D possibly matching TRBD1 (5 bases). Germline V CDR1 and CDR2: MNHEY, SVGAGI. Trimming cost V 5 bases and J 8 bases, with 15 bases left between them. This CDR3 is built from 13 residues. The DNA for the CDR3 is TGTGCCAGCAGTGCCTTTCAGGGTTTGGGCTACACCTTC. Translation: CASSAFQGLGYTF.

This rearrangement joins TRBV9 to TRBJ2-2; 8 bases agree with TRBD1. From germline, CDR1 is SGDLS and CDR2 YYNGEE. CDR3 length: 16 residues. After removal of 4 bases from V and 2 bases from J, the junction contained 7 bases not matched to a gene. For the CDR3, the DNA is TGTGCCAGCAGCCCTCCAGGGGGCGATAACACCGGGGAGCTGTTTTTT. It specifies CASSPPGGDNTGELFF.

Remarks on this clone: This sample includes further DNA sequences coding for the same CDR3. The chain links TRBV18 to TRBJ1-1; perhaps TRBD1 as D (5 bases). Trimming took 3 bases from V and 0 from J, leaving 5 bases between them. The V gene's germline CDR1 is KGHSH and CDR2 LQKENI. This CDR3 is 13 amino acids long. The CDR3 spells CASSPDMNTEAFF. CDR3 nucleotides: TGTGCCAGCTCACCGGACATGAACACTGAAGCTTTCTTT.

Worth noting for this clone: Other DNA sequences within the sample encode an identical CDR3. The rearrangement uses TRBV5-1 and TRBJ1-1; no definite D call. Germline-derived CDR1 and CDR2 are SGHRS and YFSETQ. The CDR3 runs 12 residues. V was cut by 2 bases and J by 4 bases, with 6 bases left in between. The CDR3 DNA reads TGCGCCAGCAGCTTCCGCGGCACTGAAGCTTTCTTT. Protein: CASSFRGTEAFF.

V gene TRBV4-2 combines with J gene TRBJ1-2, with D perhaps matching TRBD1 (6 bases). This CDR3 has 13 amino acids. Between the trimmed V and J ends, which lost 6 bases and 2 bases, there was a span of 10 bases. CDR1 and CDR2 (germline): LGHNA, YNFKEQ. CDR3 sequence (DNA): TGTGCCAGCAGTCTAACAGGGAACTATGGCTACACCTTC. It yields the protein CASSLTGNYGYTF.

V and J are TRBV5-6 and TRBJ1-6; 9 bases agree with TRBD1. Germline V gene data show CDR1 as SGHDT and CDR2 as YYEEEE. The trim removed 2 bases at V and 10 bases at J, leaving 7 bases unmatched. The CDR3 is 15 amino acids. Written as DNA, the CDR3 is TGTGCCAGCAGCTTATTGACAGGGGGAATATCACCCCTCCACTTT. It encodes CASSLLTGGISPLHF.